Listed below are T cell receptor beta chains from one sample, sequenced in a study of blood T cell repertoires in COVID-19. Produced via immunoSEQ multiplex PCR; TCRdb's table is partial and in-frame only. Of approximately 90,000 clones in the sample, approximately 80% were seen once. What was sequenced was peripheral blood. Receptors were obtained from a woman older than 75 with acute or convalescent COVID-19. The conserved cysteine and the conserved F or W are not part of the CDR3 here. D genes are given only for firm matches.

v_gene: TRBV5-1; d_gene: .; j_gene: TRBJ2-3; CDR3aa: ASSLGDSTDTQY
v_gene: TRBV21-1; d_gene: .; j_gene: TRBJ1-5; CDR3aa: ASNLGGLNQPQH
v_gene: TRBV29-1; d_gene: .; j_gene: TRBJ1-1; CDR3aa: SVVRGRNTEAF
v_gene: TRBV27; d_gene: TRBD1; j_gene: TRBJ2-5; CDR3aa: ASSLLSRQGKETQY
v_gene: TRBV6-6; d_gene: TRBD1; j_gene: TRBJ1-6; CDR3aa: ASRDGQAFNSPLH
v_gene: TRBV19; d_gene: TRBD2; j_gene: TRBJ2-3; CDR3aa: ASRTFGGATDTQY
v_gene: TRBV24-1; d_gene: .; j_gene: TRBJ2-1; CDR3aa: ATSTGRGPYNEQF
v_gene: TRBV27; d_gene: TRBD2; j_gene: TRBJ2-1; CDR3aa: ASSLGLAGNNEQF
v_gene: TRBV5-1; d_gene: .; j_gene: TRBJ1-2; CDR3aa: ASSPQLGARNGYT
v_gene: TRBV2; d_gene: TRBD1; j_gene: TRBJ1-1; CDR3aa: ASSENTGAEAF
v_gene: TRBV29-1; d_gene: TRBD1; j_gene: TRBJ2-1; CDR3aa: SNRKAGDRGDNEQF
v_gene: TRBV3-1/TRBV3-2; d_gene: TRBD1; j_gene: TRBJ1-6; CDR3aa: ASSPPFSDRANSPLH
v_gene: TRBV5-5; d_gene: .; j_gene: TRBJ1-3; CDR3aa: ASRLDSSGNTIY
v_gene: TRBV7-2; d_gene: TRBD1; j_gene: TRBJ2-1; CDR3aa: ASSLARTGLNEQF
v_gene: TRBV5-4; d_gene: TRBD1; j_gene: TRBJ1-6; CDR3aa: ASSLGGQADNSPLH
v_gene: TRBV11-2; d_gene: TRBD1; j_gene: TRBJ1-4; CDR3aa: ASSLGTGPGEKLF
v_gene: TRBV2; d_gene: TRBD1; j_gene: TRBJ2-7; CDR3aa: ASSDGQGPYEQY
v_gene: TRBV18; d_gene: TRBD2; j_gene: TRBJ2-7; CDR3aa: ASSPLGSGGPEEQY
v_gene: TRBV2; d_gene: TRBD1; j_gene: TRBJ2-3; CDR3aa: ASSADRRPTDTQY
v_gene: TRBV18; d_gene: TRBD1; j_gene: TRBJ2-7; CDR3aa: ASSSRDRGFREQY
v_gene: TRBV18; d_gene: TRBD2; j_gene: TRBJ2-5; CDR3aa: ASSPQLGAGDGQETQY
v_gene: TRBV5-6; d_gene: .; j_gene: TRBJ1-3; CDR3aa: ASSSTQGRIFSTIY
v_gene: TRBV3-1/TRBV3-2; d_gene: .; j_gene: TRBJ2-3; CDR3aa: ASSQLGPDTQY
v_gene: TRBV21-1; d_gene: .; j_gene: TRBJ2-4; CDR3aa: ASSKGGTGRY
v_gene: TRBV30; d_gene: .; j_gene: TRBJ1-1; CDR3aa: AWSRGLNTEAF
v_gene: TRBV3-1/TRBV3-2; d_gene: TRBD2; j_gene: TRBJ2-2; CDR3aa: ASSLRGGSLTGELF
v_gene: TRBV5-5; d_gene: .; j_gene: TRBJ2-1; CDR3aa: ASSLAWLSTYNEQF
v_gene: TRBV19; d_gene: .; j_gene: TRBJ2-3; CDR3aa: ASSIIGGGTDTQY
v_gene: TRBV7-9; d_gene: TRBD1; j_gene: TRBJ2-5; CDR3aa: ASSRDSPRETQY
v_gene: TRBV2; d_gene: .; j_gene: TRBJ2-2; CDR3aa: ASRGGGSGNTGELF
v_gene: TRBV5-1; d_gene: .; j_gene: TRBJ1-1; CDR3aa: ASNLPGGTEAF
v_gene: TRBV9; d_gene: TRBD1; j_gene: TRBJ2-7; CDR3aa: ASSLTGGGYEQY
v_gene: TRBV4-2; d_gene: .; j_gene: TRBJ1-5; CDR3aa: ASSQDLHQPQH
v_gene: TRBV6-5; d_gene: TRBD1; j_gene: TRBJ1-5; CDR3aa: ASSYQTGVQPQH
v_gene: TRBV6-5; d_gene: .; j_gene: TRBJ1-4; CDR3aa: ASSALWGDEKLF
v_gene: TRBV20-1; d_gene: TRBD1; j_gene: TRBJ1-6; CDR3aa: SASQEQGARNSPLH
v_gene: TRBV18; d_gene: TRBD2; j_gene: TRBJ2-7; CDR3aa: ASSQARGGPKYEQY
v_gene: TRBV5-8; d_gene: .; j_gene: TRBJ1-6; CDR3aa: ASSLRGQYNSPLH
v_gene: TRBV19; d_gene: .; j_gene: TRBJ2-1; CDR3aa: ASSIRAGTQF
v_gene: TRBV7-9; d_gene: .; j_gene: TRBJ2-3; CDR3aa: ASSFGTSTDTQY
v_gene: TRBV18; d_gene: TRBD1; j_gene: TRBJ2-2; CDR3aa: ASSPQGAGDTGELF
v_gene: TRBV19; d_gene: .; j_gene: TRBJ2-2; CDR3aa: ASMDNTNTGELF
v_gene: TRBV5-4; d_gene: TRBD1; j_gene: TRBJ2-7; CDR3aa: ASSLSRDRGQQY
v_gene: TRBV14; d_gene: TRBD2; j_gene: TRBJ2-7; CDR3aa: ASSLWRTSYEQY
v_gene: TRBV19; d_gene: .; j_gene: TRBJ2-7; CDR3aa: ASSIGSYEQY
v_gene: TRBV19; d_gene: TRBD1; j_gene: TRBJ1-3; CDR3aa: ASRIGQGAGNTIY
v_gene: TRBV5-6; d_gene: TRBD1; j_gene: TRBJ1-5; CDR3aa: ASSQRDREYQPQH
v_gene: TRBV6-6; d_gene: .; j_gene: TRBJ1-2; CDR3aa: ASSYGRAGNYGYT
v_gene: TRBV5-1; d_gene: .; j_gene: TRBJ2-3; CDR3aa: ASSLGGFTDTQY
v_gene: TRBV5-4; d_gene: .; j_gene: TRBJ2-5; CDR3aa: ASSLGRGQETQY
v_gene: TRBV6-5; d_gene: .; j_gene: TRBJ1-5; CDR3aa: ASTHRAGVNQPQH
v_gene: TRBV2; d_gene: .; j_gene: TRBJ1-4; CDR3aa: ASRLGGLPNEKLF
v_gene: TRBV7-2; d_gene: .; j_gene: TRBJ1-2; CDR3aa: ASSLGQGYGYT
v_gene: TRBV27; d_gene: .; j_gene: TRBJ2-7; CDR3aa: ASSSVGYEQY
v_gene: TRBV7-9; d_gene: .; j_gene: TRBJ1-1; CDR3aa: ASSGAGGTEAF
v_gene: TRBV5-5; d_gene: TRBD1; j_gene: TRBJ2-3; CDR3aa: ASSRGQRTDTQY
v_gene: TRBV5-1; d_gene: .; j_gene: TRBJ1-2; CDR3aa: ASSHDSNYGYT